One T cell receptor beta chain is described in this entry. CDR3 size: 15 residues. The germline CDR1 and CDR2 sequences are SGHVS and FQNEAQ. Trimming took off 6 bases at V and 4 bases at J, with 13 bases between the two ends. The repertoire was sequenced with immunoSEQ multiplex PCR; TCRdb's copy has only in-frame clones and lacks some. The data show approximately 86,000 clones, more than 85% seen once. These data come from a study of control samples from healthy donors and cancer patients. The rearrangement uses TRBV7-8 and TRBJ1-6; TRBD1 might be the D (6 bases). This TCR was recovered from a woman in her thirties in good health. The sample comprised blood. For the CDR3, the DNA is TGTGCCAGCAGTTTCCGGACAGTTTATAATTCACCCCTCCACTTT. Translated: CASSFRTVYNSPLHF.